The clone carrying this TCR beta chain was recorded once. Its specificity is unknown. This record comes from a study of OX40 agonist ivuxolimab in advanced cancers. Study-level background: Melanoma, hepatocellular carcinoma, head and neck or renal cell cancer occurred in dose-escalation patients.

Data came from immunoSEQ multiplex PCR; TCRdb stores just in-frame clones and leaves some out. Found here are around 79,000 clones, 88% of them singletons; the top ten hold around 4.1%. The study, taken as a whole, reports: Partial responders receiving 0.1-3.0 mg/kg showed among the lowest clonal expansion.

This receptor was taken from an adult with an advanced solid tumor such as melanoma, head and neck, liver or kidney cancer. The starting material was CD4+ or CD8+ T cells sorted from blood, obtained in a trial of the OX40 agonist ivuxolimab.

In nucleotides, the CDR3 is TGTGCCAGTAGTTGGACACGGAATGAAAAACTGTTTTTT. It translates to CASSWTRNEKLFF. This chain uses TRBV19 with TRBJ1-4; D may be TRBD1 (5 bases). V lost 5 bases and J 5 bases, leaving 9 bases between the germline ends. Germline V CDR1 and CDR2: LNHDA, SQIVND (reference sequence). CDR3 size: 13 residues.